The 19 T cell receptor beta chains below come from one sample, sequenced in a study of blood T cells in healthy people across ages. Through a sample-barcoded 5' primer and a J-beta primer mix, a second PCR was run for roughly 7 to 12 cycles. TCRdb ran MiXCR on the 5' RACE reads and lists one entry per CDR3 protein. The table records roughly 800,000 distinct CDR3 sequences, just under 25% of them present only once. These data are also associated with another study on T cells of mothers and their children.

The sequencing sample was made of blood. The receptors derive from a boy aged 5-17 years in good health.

The chain joins TRBV7-8 to TRBJ1-6, with D unclear. V was shortened by 5 bases and J by 6 bases, with 20 bases between the two germline ends. CDR3 length: 17 residues. Per germline, CDR1 SGHVS and CDR2 FQNEAQ. The CDR3 sequence is CASSPEIFSGFNSPLHF. For the CDR3, the DNA is TGTGCCAGCAGCCCGGAAATTTTCTCAGGTTTTAATTCACCCCTCCACTTT.

Here the CDR3 reads CSGSMDSAGGEQYF. The DNA of the CDR3 is TGCAGTGGAAGCATGGACTCCGCCGGGGGCGAGCAGTACTTC. V gene TRBV20-1 combines with J gene TRBJ2-7, with a weak D call TRBD2 (6 bases). V was pared by 7 bases and J by 6 bases, with 22 bases between. The CDR3 consists of 14 residues. Germline CDR1 is DFQATT and CDR2 is SNEGSKA (reference sequence).

This clonotype came up a few times. The CDR3 region has the DNA TGTGCCAGCCTTGGACAGGGGTTGTACGAGCAGTACTTC. Translation gives CASLGQGLYEQYF. The chain employs TRBV6-2 or TRBV6-3 and TRBJ2-7; TRBD1 aligns across 9 bases. This CDR3 contains 13 residues. Germline V gene data show CDR1 as MNHEY and CDR2 as SVGEGT. The V gene end was trimmed by 8 bases and the J gene end by 4 bases; junction bases not matched to a gene: 6.

The rearrangement uses TRBV29-1 and TRBJ1-2; TRBD1 is a possible D gene (5 bases). V lost 0 bases and J lost 2, with 16 bases in between. The CDR3 extends over 16 amino acids. Germline V lookup: CDR1 SQVTM, CDR2 ANQGSEA. The CDR3 loop reads CSVEDSRGWGNYGYTF. The CDR3 region has the DNA TGCAGCGTTGAAGATAGCCGGGGTTGGGGGAACTATGGCTACACCTTC.

The V call is TRBV29-1, the J call TRBJ1-2, with D hard to call. Germline V gives CDR1 SQVTM, CDR2 ANQGSEA. Trimming shortened V by 4 bases and J by 6 bases, and 6 bases separated the two germline ends. The CDR3 extends over 10 amino acids. CDR3 region: CSVGGDGYTF. In DNA form, the CDR3 reads TGCAGCGTTGGTGGGGATGGCTACACCTTC.

The V gene is TRBV24-1, the J gene TRBJ1-5; weak D call: TRBD1 (6 bases). The CDR3 has 16 amino acids. Trimming shortened V by 3 bases and J by 5 bases, and 16 bases separated the two germline ends. In germline, CDR1 is KGHDR, CDR2 SFDVKD. The CDR3 sequence is CATSDKPDSRDQPQHF. CDR3 sequence (DNA): TGTGCCACCAGTGATAAACCGGACAGTCGTGATCAGCCCCAGCATTTT.

V gene TRBV7-9 combines with J gene TRBJ1-4; TRBD1 aligns across 7 bases. Looked up from germline, CDR1 is SEHNR and CDR2 is FQNEAQ (reference sequence). Trimming cost V 5 bases and J 8 bases; bases outside gene matches: 5. The CDR3 length is 13 residues. The DNA for the CDR3 is TGTGCCAGCAGCCCTACAGGGGACGAAAAACTGTTTTTT. It codes for CASSPTGDEKLFF.

This clonotype was counted only a few times. The chain recombines TRBV4-1 with TRBJ1-4, with unresolved D. Germline CDR1 MGHRA, CDR2 YSYEKL. The ends were cut back, 3 bases at V and 0 bases at J, with 8 bases in the middle. There are 15 residues in the CDR3. CDR3 bases: TGCGCCAGCAGCCAGGAGTCTGCAACTAATGAAAAACTGTTTTTT. Protein product: CASSQESATNEKLFF.

The CDR3 reads CAWGQGASSGYTF. The CDR3 nucleotides read TGTGCCTGGGGACAGGGGGCGTCTAGTGGCTACACCTTC. V and J are TRBV30 and TRBJ1-2, with 11 bases fitting TRBD1. J was trimmed by 7 bases and V by 5 bases; bases with no gene match: 6. This CDR3 has 13 residues. The germline V gene encodes CDR1 GTSNPN and CDR2 SVGIG (reference sequence). The variable domain in full, completed from reference TRBV30 and TRBJ1-2, reads SQTIHQWPATLVQPVGSPLSLECTVEGTSNPNLYWYRQAAGRGLQLLFYSVGIGQISSEVPQNLSASRPQDRQFILSSKKLLLSDSGFYLCAWGQGASSGYTFGSGTRLTVV.

The CDR3 nucleotides are TGTGCCAGCAGTGAAAGTGAGATCGGTAATGAAAAACTGTTTTTT. Translating it yields CASSESEIGNEKLFF. The chain has TRBV2 and TRBJ1-4, with D unclear. CDR1 and CDR2 (germline): SNHLY, FYNNEI. Trimming took 2 bases from V and 4 from J, leaving 11 bases between them. CDR3 length: 15 residues.

This clonotype has just a few counts. V is TRBV7-2 and J is TRBJ2-2; D gene uncertain. The CDR3 length is 14 residues. Trimming took off 5 bases at V and 2 bases at J, with 9 bases between the two ends. Germline V gives CDR1 SGHTA, CDR2 FQGNSA. The CDR3 bases are TGTGCCAGCAGCCGGGTCCTTAACACCGGGGAGCTGTTTTTT. Amino acids: CASSRVLNTGELFF. Supplemented by reference TRBV7-2 and TRBJ2-2, the full variable domain reads GAGVSQSPSNKVTEKGKDVELRCDPISGHTALYWYRQSLGQGLEFLIYFQGNSAPDKSGLPSDRFSAERTGGSVSTLTIQRTQQEDSAVYLCASSRVLNTGELFFGEGSRLTVL.

V gene TRBV6-6 combines with J gene TRBJ2-7, with 8 nucleotides matching TRBD1. The CDR3 spans 12 residues. The trim removed 2 bases at V and 7 bases at J, leaving 1 base unmatched. Germline V gene lookup returns CDR1 MNHNY and CDR2 SVGAGI (reference sequence). Here the CDR3 DNA reads TGTGCCAGCAGTTACACAGGGGGAGAGCAGTACTTC. Its protein product is CASSYTGGEQYF.

J is TRBJ2-5 and V is TRBV20-1; 8 positions agree with TRBD1. Per the germline V gene, CDR1 is DFQATT and CDR2 is SNEGSKA (reference sequence). After removal of 3 bases from V and 1 base from J, the junction contained 4 bases not matched to a gene. The CDR3 loop spans 14 amino acids. The CDR3 reads CSASYDRGQETQYF. In DNA form, the CDR3 reads TGCAGTGCTAGCTACGACAGGGGCCAAGAGACCCAGTACTTC.

This clonotype was counted only a few times. V gene TRBV27 combines with J gene TRBJ2-5; 11 bases line up with TRBD1. Losses at the gene ends were 6 bases for V and 13 bases for J; bases not matched to a gene: 13. CDR1 and CDR2 (germline): MNHEY, SMNVEV (reference sequence). This CDR3 comprises 14 residues. The CDR3 here is CASRTTGTGGNWYF. The CDR3, as DNA: TGTGCCAGCAGGACTACCGGGACAGGGGGGAATTGGTACTTC.

This clonotype appeared a few times. This sequence joins TRBV12-3 or TRBV12-4 and TRBJ2-2; TRBD1 is a possible D gene (6 bases). The CDR3 runs to 15 residues. Trimming took 7 bases from V and 0 from J, leaving 12 bases between them. For the CDR3, the DNA is TGTGCCAGCAAAACAGGGACGGCGAACACCGGGGAGCTGTTTTTT. It specifies CASKTGTANTGELFF.

The chain uses TRBV24-1 and TRBJ1-2; 7 bases fit TRBD1. The V gene end was trimmed by 4 bases and the J gene end by 6 bases; junction bases not matched to a gene: 10. CDR3 size: 15 residues. Germline CDR1 is KGHDR and CDR2 is SFDVKD. CDR3 coding DNA: TGTGCCACCAGTGACCCAGCAGGGGACAGCGATGGCTACACCTTC. It translates to CATSDPAGDSDGYTF.

The chain is built from TRBV7-2 and TRBJ2-2, with D possibly TRBD1 on 5 matching bases. The CDR3 has 14 amino acids. Deletions cut 3 bases from V and 0 bases from J, with 5 bases between. Germline V gene data show CDR1 as SGHTA and CDR2 as FQGNSA. CDR3 sequence: CASSLDTNTGELFF. The CDR3 nucleotides read TGTGCCAGCAGCTTGGACACGAACACCGGGGAGCTGTTTTTT.

This chain joins TRBV7-2 and TRBJ1-2; 11 bases are shared with TRBD1. There are 18 residues in the CDR3. The trim removed 3 bases at V and 4 bases at J, leaving 13 bases unmatched. Per germline, CDR1 SGHTA and CDR2 FQGNSA. The DNA for the CDR3 is TGTGCCAGCAGCTTGCGGACAGGGGGCCTTGTGGAACTCTATGGCTACACCTTC. This encodes CASSLRTGGLVELYGYTF. The complete variable domain, with remaining parts taken from reference TRBV7-2 and TRBJ1-2, reads GAGVSQSPSNKVTEKGKDVELRCDPISGHTALYWYRQSLGQGLEFLIYFQGNSAPDKSGLPSDRFSAERTGGSVSTLTIQRTQQEDSAVYLCASSLRTGGLVELYGYTFGSGTRLTVV.

This sequence joins TRBV19 and TRBJ1-3, with D uncertain. The CDR3 contains 13 residues. The V end lost 7 bases, the J end lost 4 bases, and 11 bases lay between the germline ends. The germline V gene encodes CDR1 LNHDA and CDR2 SQIVND (reference sequence). CDR3 nucleotides: TGTGCCAGTACCCCACGGCAGGGAAACACCATATATTTT. Amino acids: CASTPRQGNTIYF.